This entry describes one T cell receptor (beta chain). This clone's antigen is unknown. No much larger clonotype is one base removed from it; base qualities were not supplied. These data belong to a study of blood T cell repertoires in COVID-19 (TCRdb year 2020). About the full investigation: Samples from collaborators originated in the United States, Italy and Spain and spanned both the acute and convalescent phases of COVID-19. A freely available public database, intended as a resource for researchers studying the immune response to SARS-CoV-2, is where the repertoires were released. Nearly every sample came with metadata listing a de-identified subject ID, COVID-19 status, age in years and sex. HLA class I and class II types, where available, came from metadata supplied by the sample provider rather than from assay-based typing. Samples came from the ongoing ImmuneRACE study (first 160 participants) plus 1,254 subjects from 6 global collaborators. The material from the prospective study consisted of cDNA or gDNA derived from T cells, B-cell-depleted T cells, or PBMCs. Deeply sampled blood TCRbeta repertoires from subjects exposed to, actively infected with, or recovered from COVID-19 were included in the dataset. Broader findings and caveats from the paper: How much clinical and demographic metadata was included differed by source and by participant, and the metadata was provided uncurated.

Participants in the prospective study were enrolled through a virtual design, were aged about 18 to 100 years, and lived in 24 United States geographic areas. To assign participants to cohorts, the prospective study relied on clinical history that participants themselves reported in a screening survey and a study questionnaire. Recovered participants in ImmuneRACE Cohort 3 were defined as having two consecutive negative NP/OP PCR tests, clearance from a healthcare professional, or resolution of symptoms. In the prospective study, whole blood, serum and a nasopharyngeal or oropharyngeal swab were collected from each participant by mobile phlebotomists. Over a roughly 2-month period, participants in the prospective study had the option of providing additional blood draws and questionnaires. Prospective study blood samples were shipped either frozen or at room temperature before DNA extraction. TCRbeta CDR3 regions were amplified from genomic DNA by means of the immunoSEQ Assay, a bias-controlled multiplex PCR. The authors' pipeline ran thus. The number of nucleated cells in each sample was estimated from the amplification of reference gene primers within the assay. To quantify the absolute abundance of each unique TCRbeta CDR3 rearrangement, sequence reads were collapsed and filtered. For each sample, productive Simpson clonality was calculated by taking the square root of Simpson's diversity index across productive rearrangements. TCRdb retrieved this table from immuneACCESS and kept in-frame rearrangements only. Not all clones are present; in checked studies, unresolved V genes account for under half, and no reason is known for the remainder. The DNA gave D and trimming, while V, J and clone size come from that table. The sample contains about 460,000 clones, 70% to 90% of them found a single time. The leading ten clones occupy 8.3% of the sample.

V is pared back by 7 bases and J by 4 bases, with 13 bases lying between the germline termini. CDR3 length: 14 amino acids, cysteine to phenylalanine. The read is trimmed to its CDR3 DNA, 42 bases read in frame from base 1. In the germline V gene, CDR1 corresponds to SNHLY and CDR2 to FYNNEI. The TCR comes from a woman aged 55-70 years who had recovered from COVID-19. Material: PBMCs or T cells enriched from blood (not recorded which). Recombination joined TRBV2 with TRBJ2-2; TRBD1 could be the D gene, as 5 bases match. The CDR3 protein is CASKGPPGTGELFF. The nucleotides read TGTGCCAGCAAGGGGCCTCCAGGCACCGGGGAGCTGTTTTTT.